This T cell receptor (beta chain) was recorded in a study of cytomegalovirus exposure and HLA in healthy donors. The primer mix had 60 Vbeta and 13 Jbeta primers. Sequenced by immunoSEQ multiplex PCR; TCRdb stores in-frame clones only, minus some. The data show under 130,000 clones, with about three quarters seen just once and about 5.2% held by the top ten. Germline V gene lookup returns CDR1 SQVTM and CDR2 ANQGSEA. The CDR3 length is 13 residues. Trimming shortened V by 5 bases and J by 2 bases, and 11 bases separated the two germline ends. The clonotype originates from a female donor in good health and CMV-seropositive. V is TRBV29-1 and J is TRBJ2-3, with TRBD1 as a possible D gene (5 bases). The specimen was PBMCs. The CDR3 spells CSVRKGSTDTQYF. The CDR3 DNA sequence: TGCAGCGTTCGAAAGGGGTCCACAGATACGCAGTATTTT.